This TCR beta chain stems from a study of blood T cell repertoires in COVID-19. On the study more broadly: Sites in the United States, Italy and Spain provided acute and convalescent COVID-19 samples.

Sequenced by immunoSEQ multiplex PCR; TCRdb stores in-frame clones only, minus some. The sample lists about 240,000 clones; about 86% were seen once. The CDR3 is 15 residues long. Germline V gene data show CDR1 as LNHDA and CDR2 as SQIVND (reference sequence). Deletions cut 7 bases from V and 1 base from J, with 16 bases between. V gene TRBV19 combines with J gene TRBJ2-5, with D hard to call. This clonotype was obtained from a woman of 80 years or more with acute or convalescent COVID-19. Input material: peripheral blood. In DNA form, the CDR3 reads TGTGCCAGTACCCCGGAGCGAGCCCCCCAAGAGACCCAGTACTTC. Protein product: CASTPERAPQETQYF.